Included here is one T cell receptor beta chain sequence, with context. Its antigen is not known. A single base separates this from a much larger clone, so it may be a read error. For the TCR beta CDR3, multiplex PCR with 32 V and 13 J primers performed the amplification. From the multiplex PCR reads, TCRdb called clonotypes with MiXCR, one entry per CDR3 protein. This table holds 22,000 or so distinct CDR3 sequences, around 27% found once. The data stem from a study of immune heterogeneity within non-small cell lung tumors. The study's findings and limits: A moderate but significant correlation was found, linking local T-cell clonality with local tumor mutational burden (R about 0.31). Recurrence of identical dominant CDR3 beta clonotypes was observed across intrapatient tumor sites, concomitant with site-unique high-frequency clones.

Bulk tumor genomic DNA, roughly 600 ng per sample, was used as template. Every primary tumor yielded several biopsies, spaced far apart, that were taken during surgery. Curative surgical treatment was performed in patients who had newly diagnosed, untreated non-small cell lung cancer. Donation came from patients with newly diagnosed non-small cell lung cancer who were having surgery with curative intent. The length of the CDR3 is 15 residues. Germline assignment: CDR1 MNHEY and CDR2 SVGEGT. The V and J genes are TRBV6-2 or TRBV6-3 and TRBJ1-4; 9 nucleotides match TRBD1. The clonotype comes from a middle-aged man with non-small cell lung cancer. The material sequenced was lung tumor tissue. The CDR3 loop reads CAISYDRGYNEKLFF. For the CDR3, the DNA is TGTGCCATCAGTTACGACAGGGGGTACAATGAAAAACTGTTTTTT.